The 15 T cell receptor beta chains below come from one sample, sequenced in a study of CD8 T cells in ankylosing spondylitis (dated by TCRdb to the late 2010s). Study-level results and caveats: A TCR beta motif made up of 7 to 9 highly homologous amino acid variants appeared to be characteristic of blood from ankylosing spondylitis patients.

Receptors were amplified or captured by 5' RACE. This sample was sequenced with an Illumina HiSeq 2500. TCRdb redid the processing of the public reads, applying fastp at Q25 and MiXCR, and retained in-frame beta chains. CDR3 protein sequences are deduplicated, and each keeps its most common genes and DNA. Present in this sample are fewer than 550,000 distinct CDR3 sequences, roughly 5% of which were seen just once. Under 4.5% of the sample is in the top ten clones. Which antigens these TCRs recognize remains unknown. Specimen: blood, either unsorted or a sorted T cell fraction (not recorded which). The origin of the receptors is a male donor with ankylosing spondylitis.

This clonotype was seen repeatedly, ten times or more. The V call is TRBV6-2 or TRBV6-3, the J call TRBJ1-1, with D uncertain. The CDR3 has 13 residues. Between the trimmed V and J ends, which lost 7 bases and 4 bases, there was a span of 13 bases. The germline V gene has CDR1 MNHEY and CDR2 SVGEGT. The CDR3 DNA is TGTGCCAGCATTCCTTTCTCGGGCACTGAAGCTTTCTTT. Encoded protein: CASIPFSGTEAFF.

This clonotype occurred many times. The CDR3 spells CASSPLSGTGSYEQYF. The CDR3 DNA follows: TGTGCCAGCAGCCCACTCTCCGGGACGGGCTCCTACGAGCAGTACTTC. This rearrangement joins TRBV9 to TRBJ2-7; perhaps D is TRBD1 or TRBD2 (5 bases each). V lost 4 bases, J lost 0 bases, and 17 bases lay in between. Germline lookup yields CDR1 SGDLS and CDR2 YYNGEE. The CDR3 sequence is 16 residues long.

This clonotype has a count of ten or more. V and J are TRBV29-1 and TRBJ2-7, with D maybe TRBD1 (6 bases). The CDR3 is made up of 12 amino acids. The V and J ends lost 4 bases and 3 bases respectively, with 10 bases between them. Germline loops: CDR1 SQVTM, CDR2 ANQGSEA. CDR3 residues: CSVGTDSYEQYF. The CDR3 DNA reads TGCAGCGTTGGGACAGACAGCTACGAGCAGTACTTC.

The table lists this clonotype with many counts. The chain is built from TRBV29-1 and TRBJ1-4; no firm D call. Per germline, CDR1 SQVTM and CDR2 ANQGSEA. The CDR3 consists of 11 residues. The ends were cut back, 1 base at V and 7 bases at J, with 4 bases in the middle. The CDR3 protein is CSVEGAEKLFF. The CDR3 coding sequence is TGCAGCGTTGAAGGAGCTGAAAAACTGTTTTTT.

This clonotype was seen at least ten times. J is TRBJ1-6 and V is TRBV7-2, with D unclear. Between the trimmed V and J ends, which lost 2 bases and 5 bases, there was a span of 4 bases. Germline V gene lookup returns CDR1 SGHTA and CDR2 FQGNSA. The CDR3 spans 13 residues. CDR3 protein: CASSLHDNSPLHF. The CDR3 coding sequence is TGTGCCAGCAGCTTACATGATAATTCACCCCTCCACTTT.

In the case of this clonotype: An end of the junction does not agree with germline; a read error may underlie this. The gene calls are TRBV12-3 or TRBV12-4 and TRBJ2-7, with D maybe TRBD1 (5 bases). CDR3 length equals 15 residues. CDR3 loop: CATSFLGAASYEQYF. CDR3 DNA: TGTGCCACCAGTTTCCTTGGGGCGGCCTCCTACGAGCAGTACTTC.

This clonotype occurred a few times. The V and J genes are TRBV11-2 and TRBJ2-7; 7 bases align to TRBD2. The V segment lost 5 bases and the J segment 0 bases; nucleotides outside the gene matches: 7. The germline gives CDR1 SGHAT, CDR2 FQNNGV. This CDR3 has 15 amino acids. CDR3 region: CASSAGASGSYEQYF. The DNA of the CDR3 is TGTGCCAGCAGCGCCGGGGCTAGCGGCTCCTACGAGCAGTACTTC.

This clonotype was seen at least ten times. The chain couples TRBV5-1 to TRBJ2-1; D remains ambiguous. V was clipped by 0 bases and J by 10 bases, with 8 bases between them. From germline, CDR1 is SGHRS and CDR2 YFSETQ. CDR3 size: 12 residues. CDR3 protein: CASSLAKGEQFF. In DNA, the CDR3 is TGCGCCAGCAGCTTGGCCAAGGGAGAGCAGTTCTTC.

This clonotype occurred many times. The chain couples TRBV5-6 to TRBJ2-4, with 7 bases aligning to TRBD2. CDR3 length: 17 residues. Germline lookup yields CDR1 SGHDT and CDR2 YYEEEE. Germline trimming cut 4 bases from V and 3 bases from J; bases unmatched to any gene: 13. CDR3: CASSTFGPAGLKNIQYF. The CDR3 DNA sequence: TGTGCCAGCAGCACCTTCGGGCCAGCGGGACTCAAAAACATTCAGTACTTC.

This clonotype was seen many times. This chain connects TRBV6-2 or TRBV6-3 to TRBJ1-2, with TRBD1 as a possible D gene (5 bases). The CDR3 has 13 residues. CDR1 and CDR2 from the germline V gene are MNHEY and SVGEGT. Trimming shortened V by 5 bases and J by 6 bases, and 13 bases separated the two germline ends. CDR3: CASSIRQLHGYTF. The CDR3 DNA follows: TGTGCCAGCAGTATAAGACAGCTCCATGGCTACACCTTC.

In this sample, this clonotype turned up many times. V and J are TRBV7-9 and TRBJ2-7; 7 bases agree with TRBD1. After removal of 5 bases from V and 0 bases from J, the junction contained 4 bases not matched to a gene. The germline gives CDR1 SEHNR, CDR2 FQNEAQ (reference sequence). CDR3 length: 14 residues. The CDR3 DNA follows: TGTGCCAGCAGCGTCCGGGACAGCTCCTACGAGCAGTACTTC. It translates to CASSVRDSSYEQYF.

This clonotype was observed a few times. The chain employs TRBV28 and TRBJ2-4; D is ambiguous. Germline assignment: CDR1 MDHEN and CDR2 SYDVKM. Trimming shortened V by 2 bases and J by 0 bases, and 11 bases separated the two germline ends. This CDR3 has 16 residues. The CDR3 region is CASSLRMDLAKNIQYF. The CDR3 nucleotides are TGTGCCAGCAGTTTACGCATGGACCTAGCCAAAAACATTCAGTACTTC.

At least ten counts were recorded for this clonotype. The chain uses TRBV5-1 and TRBJ2-2, with 7 bases fitting TRBD1. Germline V gene sequence: CDR1 SGHRS, CDR2 YFSETQ. V dropped 3 bases and J dropped 8; count of bases not matched to a gene: 1. The CDR3 spans 12 residues. CDR3 sequence: CASSWGQGELFF. The CDR3 DNA reads TGCGCCAGCAGCTGGGGACAGGGGGAGCTGTTTTTT.

This clonotype has at least ten counts. J is TRBJ2-2 and V is TRBV20-1; 14 nucleotides align to TRBD2. Germline lookup yields CDR1 DFQATT and CDR2 SNEGSKA (reference sequence). With 3 bases clipped from V and 4 bases from J, the junction kept 1 base outside the gene matches. The CDR3 has 15 amino acids. The CDR3 region is CSARGLAGVTGELFF. CDR3 bases: TGCAGTGCTAGGGGACTAGCGGGAGTCACCGGGGAGCTGTTTTTT.

This clonotype was seen ten or more times. The chain joins TRBV6-1 to TRBJ2-4; D might be TRBD1 (6 bases). This CDR3 has 16 amino acids. V lost 5 bases, J lost 6 bases, and 20 bases lay in between. Germline V gene data show CDR1 as MNHNS and CDR2 as SASEGT. The CDR3 coding sequence is TGTGCCAGCAGTACCCGGGACACCCTATGGCCAAACATTCAGTACTTC. Encoded protein: CASSTRDTLWPNIQYF.